One and the same sample provided the 8 T cell receptor beta chains below, sequenced in a study of blood T cell repertoires in COVID-19. Some clones are missing from TCRdb's copy, which holds only in-frame ones; the method was immunoSEQ multiplex PCR. Of some 82,000 clones in the sample, about four fifths were seen once. The sequencing sample was made of peripheral blood. The receptors derive from an elderly man with active or convalescent COVID-19.

This chain links TRBV5-1 with TRBJ1-2, with 10 bases that match TRBD1. V lost 4 bases, J lost 4 bases, and 13 bases stayed unmatched. CDR3 size: 17 residues. Germline V gene data show CDR1 as SGHRS and CDR2 as YFSETQ. CDR3 region: CASSNRDRGRTPYGYTF. CDR3 DNA sequence: TGCGCCAGCAGCAACCGGGACAGGGGACGGACTCCCTATGGCTACACCTTC.

This clone has just a few counts. J is TRBJ1-5 and V is TRBV18; tentative D call: TRBD1 (6 bases). The germline CDR1 and CDR2 sequences are KGHSH and LQKENI. CDR3 length: 15 amino acids. The V end lost 3 bases, the J end lost 2 bases, and 11 bases lay between the germline ends. CDR3 sequence (DNA): TGTGCCAGCTCACCTCAGGGGTTAGGCAATCAGCCCCAGCATTTT. Its translation: CASSPQGLGNQPQHF. The full variable domain, rest sourced from reference TRBV18 and TRBJ1-5, is NAGVMQNPRHLVRRRGQEARLRCSPMKGHSHVYWYRQLPEEGLKFMVYLQKENIIDESGMPKERFSAEFPKEGPSILRIQQVVRGDSAAYFCASSPQGLGNQPQHFGDGTRLSIL.

The chain uses TRBV7-3 and TRBJ2-3; tentative D call: TRBD2 (6 bases). Germline-derived CDR1 and CDR2 are SGHTA and FQGTGA. There are 15 residues in the CDR3. Trimming left V 3 bases short and J 5 bases short, with 15 bases between. CDR3 residues: CASSLGLLDVDTQYF. Written as DNA, the CDR3 is TGTGCCAGCAGCTTGGGACTCCTCGATGTAGATACGCAGTATTTT.

The gene calls are TRBV29-1 and TRBJ1-3; D remains unclear. V was trimmed by 2 bases and J by 4 bases, leaving 12 bases between them. Germline CDR1 SQVTM, CDR2 ANQGSEA. This CDR3 comprises 14 residues. The CDR3, as DNA: TGCAGCGTTGAATCGGGTTTGATAGGAAACACCATATATTTT. Its protein product is CSVESGLIGNTIYF.

The genes are TRBV19 and TRBJ2-5; 9 positions match TRBD1. J gave up 3 bases and V 8 bases, and 7 bases lay outside the gene matches. The CDR3 contains 14 residues. Germline V CDR1 and CDR2: LNHDA, SQIVND (reference sequence). This CDR3 is CASRRTGVKETQYF. The DNA for the CDR3 is TGTGCCAGTCGAAGGACAGGGGTTAAAGAGACCCAGTACTTC.

The rearrangement uses TRBV5-6 and TRBJ1-1; weak D call: TRBD1 (6 bases). Germline V CDR1 and CDR2: SGHDT, YYEEEE. The CDR3 runs 13 residues. V was shortened by 0 bases and J by 4 bases, with 7 bases between the two germline ends. The CDR3: CASSLDRATEAFF. The DNA for the CDR3 is TGTGCCAGCAGCTTGGACAGGGCCACTGAAGCTTTCTTT.

This clone occurred a few times. The chain links TRBV28 to TRBJ2-5; 10 bases are a match to TRBD1. The CDR3 length is 16 residues. The V gene end was trimmed by 5 bases and the J gene end by 2 bases; junction bases not matched to a gene: 8. The germline CDR1 and CDR2 sequences are MDHEN and SYDVKM. Written as DNA, the CDR3 is TGTGCCAGCAGTCCCCGGACAGGGGGGGCGCAAGAGACCCAGTACTTC. This translates into CASSPRTGGAQETQYF.

DNA of the CDR3: TGTGCCAGCAGGCCTTTGGACAGGGTGGGACAGCCCCAGCATTTT. It codes for CASRPLDRVGQPQHF. This rearrangement joins TRBV6-6 to TRBJ1-5; 8 bases match TRBD1. J was trimmed by 7 bases and V by 6 bases; bases with no gene match: 11. The CDR3 contains 15 residues. Germline lookup yields CDR1 MNHNY and CDR2 SVGAGI (reference sequence).